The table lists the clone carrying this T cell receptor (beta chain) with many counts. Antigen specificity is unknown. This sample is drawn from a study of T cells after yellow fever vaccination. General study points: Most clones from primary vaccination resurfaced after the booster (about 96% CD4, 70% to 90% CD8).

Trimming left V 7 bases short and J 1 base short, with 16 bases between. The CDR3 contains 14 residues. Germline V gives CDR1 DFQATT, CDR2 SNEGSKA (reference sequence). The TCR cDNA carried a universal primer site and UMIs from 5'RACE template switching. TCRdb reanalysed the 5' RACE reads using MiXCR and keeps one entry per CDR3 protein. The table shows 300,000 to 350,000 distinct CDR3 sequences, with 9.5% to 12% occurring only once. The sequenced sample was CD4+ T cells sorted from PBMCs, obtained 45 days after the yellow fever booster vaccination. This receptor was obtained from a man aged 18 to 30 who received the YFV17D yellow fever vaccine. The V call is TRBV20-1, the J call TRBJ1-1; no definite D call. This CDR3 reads CSVLSAGTNTEAFF. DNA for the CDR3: TGCAGTGTCCTAAGTGCGGGTACGAACACTGAAGCTTTCTTT.